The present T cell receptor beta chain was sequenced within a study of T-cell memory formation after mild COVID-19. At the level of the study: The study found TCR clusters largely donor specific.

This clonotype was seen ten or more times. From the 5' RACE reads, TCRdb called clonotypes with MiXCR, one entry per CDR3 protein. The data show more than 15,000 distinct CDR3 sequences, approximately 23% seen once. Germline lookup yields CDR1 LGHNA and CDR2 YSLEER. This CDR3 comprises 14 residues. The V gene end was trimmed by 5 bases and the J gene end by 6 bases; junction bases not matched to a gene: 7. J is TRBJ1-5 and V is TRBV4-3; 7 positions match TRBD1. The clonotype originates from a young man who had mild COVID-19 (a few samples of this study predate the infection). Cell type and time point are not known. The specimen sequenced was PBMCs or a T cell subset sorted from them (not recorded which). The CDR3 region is CASSYRQGGQPQHF. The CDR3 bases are TGCGCCAGCAGCTACCGACAGGGTGGTCAGCCCCAGCATTTT.